Following are 18 T cell receptor beta chains from one sample sequenced in a study of memory CD4+ T cells and cytomegalovirus serostatus. Single viable CD3+CD4+CD8-CD45RO+ cells were sorted as the memory CD4+ T cells. Assay: immunoSEQ multiplex PCR; the TCRdb copy retains only in-frame clones and omits some. The data contain fewer than 40,000 clones, around three quarters of them singletons. Specimen: memory CD4+ T cells from blood. The receptors originated from an adult in good health and CMV-seronegative.

V is TRBV30 and J is TRBJ1-2, with D possibly being TRBD1 (6 bases). The ends were cut back, 3 bases at V and 4 bases at J, with 21 bases in the middle. Germline assignment: CDR1 GTSNPN and CDR2 SVGIG (reference sequence). CDR3 length: 16 amino acids. CDR3 sequence: CAWRVSLGASRYGYTF. CDR3 DNA sequence: TGTGCCTGGAGAGTATCGTTGGGGGCGTCCCGCTATGGCTACACCTTC.

The chain is built from TRBV10-2 and TRBJ1-1, with 9 bases fitting TRBD1. Trimming at V came to 7 bases and at J to 8 bases, leaving 8 bases not matched to a gene. Germline lookup yields CDR1 WSHSY and CDR2 SAAADI. The CDR3 sequence is 13 residues long. The CDR3 reads CASTKTGGIEAFF. CDR3 DNA sequence: TGCGCCAGCACTAAGACAGGGGGTATCGAAGCTTTCTTT.

The rearrangement joins TRBV10-3 to TRBJ1-2, with a tentative D call TRBD1 (5 bases). Trimming took off 4 bases at V and 7 bases at J, with 16 bases between the two ends. The CDR3 spans 14 residues. The germline gives CDR1 ENHRY, CDR2 SYGVKD. The CDR3 coding sequence is TGTGCCATCAGTGGAGGGGCCGGGATGAGTGGCTACACCTTC. Protein sequence: CAISGGAGMSGYTF.

The rearrangement uses TRBV6-1 and TRBJ2-1; 7 bases line up with TRBD2. Per germline, CDR1 MNHNS and CDR2 SASEGT. J gave up 5 bases and V 4 bases, and 11 bases lay outside the gene matches. The CDR3 sequence is 16 residues long. The CDR3 reads CASSAELAQFNNEQFF. The CDR3 region has the DNA TGTGCCAGCAGTGCCGAACTAGCGCAATTTAACAATGAGCAGTTCTTC.

The J gene is TRBJ2-2, the V gene TRBV7-2; D possibly corresponds to TRBD2 (6 bases). V shed 5 bases and J shed 2 bases, with 15 bases lying between them. The CDR3 consists of 16 residues. CDR1 is SGHTA and CDR2 is FQGNSA in the germline V gene. This CDR3 reads CASSILGGLNTGELFF. The CDR3 DNA reads TGTGCCAGCAGCATCCTGGGGGGTCTAAACACCGGGGAGCTGTTTTTT.

The chain uses TRBV6-1 and TRBJ2-7, with 9 bases identical to TRBD1. Germline V gene lookup returns CDR1 MNHNS and CDR2 SASEGT. The CDR3 is 15 residues long. V lost 4 bases and J lost 2; bases outside the gene matches: 6. The CDR3 bases are TGTGCCAGCAGTGGGGCCGGGACAGGGACCTACGAGCAGTACTTC. Translating gives CASSGAGTGTYEQYF.

This sequence joins TRBV30 and TRBJ1-6; D unresolved. The germline CDR1 and CDR2 sequences are GTSNPN and SVGIG (reference sequence). The CDR3 is 17 residues long. The V end lost 3 bases, the J end lost 1 base, and 16 bases lay between the germline ends. CDR3 sequence: CAWSFARARSYNSPLHF. CDR3 nucleotide sequence: TGTGCCTGGAGCTTCGCGAGGGCTAGGTCCTATAATTCACCCCTCCACTTT.

V gene TRBV10-3 combines with J gene TRBJ2-1; 9 bases align to TRBD2. V trimming: 5 bases; J trimming: 0 bases; junction bases outside the gene matches: 8. The germline V gene has CDR1 ENHRY and CDR2 SYGVKD. The CDR3 is 17 amino acids. CDR3 bases: TGTGCCATCAGTAATCCTCTAGCGGGGAGCTCCTACAATGAGCAGTTCTTC. Protein product: CAISNPLAGSSYNEQFF.

This clone is medium-sized (0.01 to 0.1%) within its sample. This rearrangement joins TRBV7-9 to TRBJ2-3, with 9 bases identical to TRBD2. CDR1 and CDR2 (germline): SEHNR, FQNEAQ (reference sequence). There are 16 residues in the CDR3. After removal of 1 base from V and 4 bases from J, the junction contained 6 bases not matched to a gene. The CDR3 region has the DNA TGTGCCAGCAGCTTAGGTGGCGCTAGCGGGGCAGATACGCAGTATTTT. This sequence encodes CASSLGGASGADTQYF. The entire variable domain, with the rest obtained from reference TRBV7-9 and TRBJ2-3, is as follows: DTGVSQNPRHKITKRGQNVTFRCDPISEHNRLYWYRQTLGQGPEFLTYFQNEAQLEKSRLLSDRFSAERPKGSFSTLEIQRTEQGDSAMYLCASSLGGASGADTQYFGPGTRLTVL.

The chain combines TRBV2 with TRBJ2-3; 7 bases match TRBD1. V lost 6 bases, J lost 6 bases, and 9 bases stayed unmatched. The length of the CDR3 is 14 residues. Looked up from germline, CDR1 is SNHLY and CDR2 is FYNNEI. CDR3 sequence: CASRQTGFGDTQYF. The DNA of the CDR3 is TGTGCCAGCAGGCAGACAGGGTTTGGGGATACGCAGTATTTT.

This clone showed up just once. The rearrangement joins TRBV6-1 to TRBJ2-1; 10 bases fit TRBD2. CDR1 is MNHNS and CDR2 is SASEGT in the germline V gene. The ends lost 7 bases at V and 2 bases at J; junction bases unmatched: 5. This CDR3 is built from 15 residues. CDR3 in amino acids: CASKPSGGTYNEQFF. The CDR3 DNA follows: TGTGCCAGCAAGCCTAGCGGGGGTACCTACAATGAGCAGTTCTTC.

This sequence joins TRBV27 and TRBJ1-6; the D gene is possibly TRBD1 (6 bases). CDR3 length equals 17 residues. Trimming stripped 6 bases from V and 5 bases from J, with 20 bases between. Germline CDR1 and CDR2: MNHEY and SMNVEV (reference sequence). DNA for the CDR3: TGTGCCAGCAGGGACCCCTACCCCGGGACAAATAATTCACCCCTCCACTTT. As protein: CASRDPYPGTNNSPLHF.

V is TRBV25-1 and J is TRBJ1-1; a possible D gene is TRBD1 (5 bases). The CDR3 runs to 11 residues. V lost 2 bases to trimming and J lost 7 bases, with 5 bases between them. Germline V gene data show CDR1 as MGHDK and CDR2 as SYGVNS. CDR3 in amino acids: CASSEQGEAFF. The CDR3 coding sequence is TGTGCCAGCAGTGAACAGGGTGAAGCTTTCTTT.

The V call is TRBV6-6, the J call TRBJ2-6; D is unclear. V dropped 3 bases and J dropped 4 bases, with 4 bases sitting between them. Germline assignment: CDR1 MNHNY and CDR2 SVGAGI (reference sequence). The CDR3 runs 13 residues. The CDR3 loop reads CASSYPGANVLTF. For the CDR3, the DNA is TGTGCCAGCAGTTATCCCGGGGCCAACGTCCTGACTTTC.

This clone has a handful of counts. This rearrangement joins TRBV5-6 to TRBJ2-1; the match to TRBD2 covers 8 bases. V gave up 4 bases and J gave up 9 bases; unmatched junction bases: 12. The germline V gene has CDR1 SGHDT and CDR2 YYEEEE. The CDR3 spans 15 residues. CDR3 in DNA: TGTGCCAGCAGCAACCCGGGACTAGTCGGGGGTGAGCAGTTCTTC. It is translated as CASSNPGLVGGEQFF. The full variable domain, in which reference TRBV5-6 and TRBJ2-1 provide the parts outside the CDR3, is DAGVTQSPTHLIKTRGQQVTLRCSPKSGHDTVSWYQQALGQGPQFIFQYYEEEERQRGNFPDRFSGHQFPNYSSELNVNALLLGDSALYLCASSNPGLVGGEQFFGPGTRLTVL.

The V and J genes are TRBV5-4 and TRBJ1-2; TRBD1 agrees at 9 bases. CDR1 is SGHNT and CDR2 is YYREEE in the germline V gene (reference sequence). Trimming took 4 bases from V and 4 from J; bases not matched to a gene: 8. The CDR3 sequence is 15 residues long. CDR3 sequence (DNA): TGTGCCAGCAGCCTGTGGACAGGGGTGGGCTATGGCTACACCTTC. It specifies CASSLWTGVGYGYTF.

The rearrangement uses TRBV21-1 and TRBJ1-6; TRBD1 was called by the table and not checked on the DNA. TRBV21-1 is classified as a pseudogene. The CDR3 totals 16 residues. Here the CDR3 reads CASSKSPGQGNSPLHF. CDR3 DNA: TGTGCCAGCAGCAAGTCGCCCGGACAGGGGAATTCACCCCTCCACTTT.

The CDR3 DNA reads TGTGCCAGCAGCTTAGAAGGCTCGACTAGCGGGGGCCAAGAGACCCAGTACTTC. This codes for CASSLEGSTSGGQETQYF. The chain employs TRBV11-1 and TRBJ2-5; 12 bases are a match to TRBD2. V gave up 1 base and J gave up 1 base; unmatched junction bases: 7. The CDR3 loop spans 18 amino acids. The germline gives CDR1 SGHAT, CDR2 FQDESV (reference sequence).